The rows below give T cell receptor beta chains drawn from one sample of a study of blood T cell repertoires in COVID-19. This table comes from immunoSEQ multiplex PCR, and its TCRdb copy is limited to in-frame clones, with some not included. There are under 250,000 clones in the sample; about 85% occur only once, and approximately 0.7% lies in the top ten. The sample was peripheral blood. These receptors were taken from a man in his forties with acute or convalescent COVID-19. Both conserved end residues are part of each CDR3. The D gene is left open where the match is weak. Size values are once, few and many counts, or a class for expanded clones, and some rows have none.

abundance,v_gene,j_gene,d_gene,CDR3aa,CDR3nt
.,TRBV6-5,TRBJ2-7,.,CASSPGYPYEQYF,TGTGCCAGCAGTCCGGGTTACCCCTACGAGCAGTACTTC
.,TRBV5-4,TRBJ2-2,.,CASSSEGGENTGELFF,TGTGCCAGCAGCTCTGAGGGGGGGGAGAACACCGGGGAGCTGTTTTTT
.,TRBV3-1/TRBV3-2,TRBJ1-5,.,CASSQGRAGNLLNQPQHF,TGTGCCAGCAGCCAAGGGAGGGCAGGGAACCTTCTTAATCAGCCCCAGCATTTT
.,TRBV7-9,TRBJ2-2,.,CASSLGAVNTGELFF,TGTGCCAGCAGCTTAGGGGCAGTAAACACCGGGGAGCTGTTTTTT
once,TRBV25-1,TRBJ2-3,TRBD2,CASSDPRSGGTDTQYF,TGTGCCAGCAGTGATCCCCGAAGCGGGGGCACAGATACGCAGTATTTT
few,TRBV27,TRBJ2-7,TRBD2,CASSFGLAGQYEQYF,TGTGCCAGCAGTTTTGGACTAGCGGGACAATACGAGCAGTACTTC
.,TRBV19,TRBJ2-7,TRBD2,CASSILGLAASYEQYF,TGTGCCAGTAGTATCTTAGGACTAGCGGCTTCCTACGAGCAGTACTTC
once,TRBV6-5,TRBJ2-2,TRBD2,CASGASGGAIGELFF,TGTGCCAGCGGGGCTAGCGGGGGGGCCATCGGGGAGCTGTTTTTT
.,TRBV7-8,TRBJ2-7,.,CASSLDRGTDEQYF,TGTGCCAGCAGCTTAGATCGGGGGACGGACGAGCAGTACTTC
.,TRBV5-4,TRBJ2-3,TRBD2,CASSPNTRTSSSTDTQYF,TGTGCCAGCAGCCCTAATACACGGACTAGCTCTAGCACAGATACGCAGTATTTT
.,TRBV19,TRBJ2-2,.,CASRAPGKNTGELFF,TGTGCCAGTAGAGCACCGGGAAAGAACACCGGGGAGCTGTTTTTT
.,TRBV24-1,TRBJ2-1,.,CATSEPSSDYNEQFF,TGTGCCACCAGTGAGCCTTCTAGCGACTACAATGAGCAGTTCTTC
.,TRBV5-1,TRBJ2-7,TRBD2,CASRPSGTPYEQYF,TGCGCCAGCAGGCCGAGCGGGACCCCCTACGAGCAGTACTTC
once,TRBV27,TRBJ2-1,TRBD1,CASSSGTGGLNEQFF,TGTGCCAGCAGCTCCGGGACAGGGGGGTTGAATGAGCAGTTCTTC
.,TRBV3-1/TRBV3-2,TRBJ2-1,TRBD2,CASSPQLAGLNEQFF,TGTGCCAGCAGTCCCCAACTAGCGGGACTGAATGAGCAGTTCTTC
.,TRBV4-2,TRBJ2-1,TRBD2,CASSQEATGGLNEQFF,TGTGCCAGCAGCCAAGAAGCAACGGGAGGACTCAATGAGCAGTTCTTC
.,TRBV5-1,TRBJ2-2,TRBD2,CASTQLSGVGELFF,TGCGCCAGCACCCAATTGAGCGGGGTCGGGGAGCTGTTTTTT
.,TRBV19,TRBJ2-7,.,CASSNRAPAGEQYF,TGTGCCAGTAGTAACCGGGCCCCGGCGGGCGAGCAGTACTTC
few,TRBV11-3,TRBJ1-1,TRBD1,CASSAGQGMNTEAFF,TGTGCCAGCAGCGCCGGACAGGGGATGAACACTGAAGCTTTCTTT
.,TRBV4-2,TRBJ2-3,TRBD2,CASSSNPGIGGSADTQYF,TGTGCCAGCAGCTCAAATCCGGGAATCGGGGGGTCAGCAGATACGCAGTATTTT
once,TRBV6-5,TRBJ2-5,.,CASSRAPGAQETQYF,TGTGCCAGCAGCCGAGCCCCAGGGGCACAAGAGACCCAGTACTTC
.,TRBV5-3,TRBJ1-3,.,CARSPGQNSGNTIYF,TGTGCCAGAAGCCCGGGACAAAACTCTGGAAACACCATATATTTT
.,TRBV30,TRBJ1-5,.,CAWSADSQPFNQPQHF,TGTGCCTGGAGTGCGGACAGTCAACCCTTTAATCAGCCCCAGCATTTT
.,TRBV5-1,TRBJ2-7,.,CASAAGQSSSYEQYF,TGCGCCAGCGCTGCCGGACAGTCGAGCTCCTACGAGCAGTACTTC
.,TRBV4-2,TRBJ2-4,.,CASSQDPGGGVAKNIQYF,TGTGCCAGCAGCCAAGATCCAGGAGGAGGGGTAGCCAAAAACATTCAGTACTTC
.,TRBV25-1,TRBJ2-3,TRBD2,CASRRTSGGAADTQYF,TGTGCCAGCAGGCGGACTAGCGGGGGGGCGGCAGATACGCAGTATTTT
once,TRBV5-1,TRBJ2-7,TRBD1,CASSLTGGRSYEQYF,TGCGCCAGCAGCTTGACAGGGGGCCGATCCTACGAGCAGTACTTC
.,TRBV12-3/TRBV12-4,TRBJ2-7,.,CASSGQSYEQYF,TGTGCCAGCAGTGGACAGTCCTACGAGCAGTACTTC
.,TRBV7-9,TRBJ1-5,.,CASSSSDRPFNQPQHF,TGTGCCAGCAGCTCCAGCGACAGGCCGTTCAATCAGCCCCAGCATTTT
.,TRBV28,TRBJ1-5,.,CASSPRGTDQPQHF,TGTGCCAGCAGTCCCCGCGGGACCGATCAGCCCCAGCATTTT
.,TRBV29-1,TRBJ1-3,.,CSVEAPSGNTIYF,TGCAGCGTCGAGGCGCCCTCTGGAAACACCATATATTTT
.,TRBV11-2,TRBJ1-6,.,CASSITGSSYNSPLHF,TGTGCCAGCAGCATAACGGGGAGCTCCTATAATTCACCCCTCCACTTT
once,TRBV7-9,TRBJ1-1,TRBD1,CASSHTPGQDMNTEAFF,TGTGCCAGCAGTCACACACCGGGACAGGACATGAACACTGAAGCTTTCTTT
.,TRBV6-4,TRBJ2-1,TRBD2,CASSDSTSGRKNNEQFF,TGTGCCAGCAGTGACTCGACTAGCGGGAGGAAAAACAATGAGCAGTTCTTC
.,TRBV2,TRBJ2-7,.,CASRKGAGSYEQYF,TGTGCCTCCCGAAAGGGCGCGGGGTCCTACGAGCAGTACTTC
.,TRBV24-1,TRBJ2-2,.,CATSESDRSGELFF,TGTGCCACCAGTGAATCTGACAGATCCGGGGAGCTGTTTTTT
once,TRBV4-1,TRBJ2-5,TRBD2,CASSQIAGGEETQYF,TGCGCCAGCAGCCAAATAGCGGGGGGGGAAGAGACCCAGTACTTC
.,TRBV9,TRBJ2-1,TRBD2,CASSLGTSGYSYNEQFF,TGTGCCAGCAGCTTAGGGACTAGCGGGTACTCCTACAATGAGCAGTTCTTC
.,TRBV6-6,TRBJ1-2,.,CASSYSSYGYTF,TGTGCCAGCAGTTACTCCAGCTATGGCTACACCTTC
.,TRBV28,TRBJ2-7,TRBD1,CASSLGDRVGEQYF,TGTGCCAGCAGCTTGGGGGACAGGGTGGGAGAGCAGTACTTC
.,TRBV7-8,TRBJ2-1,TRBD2,CASSFSGGQNEQFF,TGTGCCAGCAGCTTTAGCGGGGGCCAGAATGAGCAGTTCTTC
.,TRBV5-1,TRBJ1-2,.,CASSLGQGGGYTF,TGCGCCAGCAGCTTGGGGCAGGGAGGTGGCTACACCTTC
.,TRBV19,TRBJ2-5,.,CASGLAGTNGEETQYF,TGTGCCAGTGGTTTGGCGGGTACTAACGGGGAAGAGACCCAGTACTTC
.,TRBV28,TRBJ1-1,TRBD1,CASRTGQGGTEAFF,TGTGCCAGCAGAACCGGACAGGGGGGAACTGAAGCTTTCTTT
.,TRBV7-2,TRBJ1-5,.,CASSYRDGDNQPQHF,TGTGCCAGCAGTTACAGGGATGGCGACAATCAGCCCCAGCATTTT
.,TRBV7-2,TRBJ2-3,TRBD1,CASSGQAPSTQYF,TGTGCCAGCAGCGGACAGGCCCCCAGTACGCAGTATTTT
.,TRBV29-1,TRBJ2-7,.,CSVVTYEQYF,TGCAGCGTTGTAACCTACGAGCAGTACTTC
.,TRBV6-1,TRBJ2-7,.,CASSEFARDLPYEQYF,TGTGCCAGCAGTGAATTTGCCCGGGACTTACCCTACGAGCAGTACTTC